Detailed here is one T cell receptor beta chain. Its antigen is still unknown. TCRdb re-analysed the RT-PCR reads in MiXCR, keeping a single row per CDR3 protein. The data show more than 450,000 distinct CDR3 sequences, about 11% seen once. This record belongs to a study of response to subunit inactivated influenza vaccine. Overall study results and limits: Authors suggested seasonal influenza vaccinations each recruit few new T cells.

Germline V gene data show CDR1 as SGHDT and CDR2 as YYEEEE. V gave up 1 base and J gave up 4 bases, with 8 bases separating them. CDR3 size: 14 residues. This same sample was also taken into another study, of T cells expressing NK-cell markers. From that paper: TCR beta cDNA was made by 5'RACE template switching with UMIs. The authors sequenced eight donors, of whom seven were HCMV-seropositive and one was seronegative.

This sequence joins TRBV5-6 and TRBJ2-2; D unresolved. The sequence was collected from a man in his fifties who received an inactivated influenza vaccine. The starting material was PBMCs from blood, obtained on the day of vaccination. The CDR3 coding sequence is TGTGCCAGCAGCTTGAGACCGCTCACCGGGGAGCTGTTTTTT. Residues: CASSLRPLTGELFF.